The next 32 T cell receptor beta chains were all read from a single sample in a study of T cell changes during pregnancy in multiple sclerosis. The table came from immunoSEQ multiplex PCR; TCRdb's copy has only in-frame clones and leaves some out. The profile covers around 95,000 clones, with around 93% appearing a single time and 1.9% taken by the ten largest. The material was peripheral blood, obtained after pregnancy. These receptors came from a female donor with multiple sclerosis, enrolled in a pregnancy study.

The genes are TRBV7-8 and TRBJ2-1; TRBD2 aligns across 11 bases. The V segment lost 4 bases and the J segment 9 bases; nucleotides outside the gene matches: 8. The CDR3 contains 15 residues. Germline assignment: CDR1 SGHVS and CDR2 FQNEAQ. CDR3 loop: CASSSLAGGIGEQFF. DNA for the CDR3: TGTGCCAGCAGCTCCCTAGCGGGAGGAATCGGTGAGCAGTTCTTC.

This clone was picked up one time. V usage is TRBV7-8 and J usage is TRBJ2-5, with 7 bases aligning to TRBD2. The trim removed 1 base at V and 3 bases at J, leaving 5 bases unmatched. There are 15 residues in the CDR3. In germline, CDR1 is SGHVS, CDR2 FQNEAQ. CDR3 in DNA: TGTGCCAGCAGCTTAGAAATACTAGCGAAAGAGACCCAGTACTTC. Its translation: CASSLEILAKETQYF.

Here the CDR3 DNA reads TGTGCCAGCAGCTTACCCCGGGACAGGGGACGGCAGACCCAGTACTTC. It codes for CASSLPRDRGRQTQYF. The rearrangement uses TRBV11-3 and TRBJ2-5; 10 positions agree with TRBD1. CDR1 and CDR2 (germline): SGHNT, YENEEA. Trimming cost V 2 bases and J 6 bases; bases outside gene matches: 9. The CDR3 length is 16 residues.

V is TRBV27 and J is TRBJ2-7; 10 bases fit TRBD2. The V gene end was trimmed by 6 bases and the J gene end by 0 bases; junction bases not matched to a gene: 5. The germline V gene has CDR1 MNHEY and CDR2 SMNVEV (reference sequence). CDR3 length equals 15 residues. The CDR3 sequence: CASSRTSGNSYEQYF. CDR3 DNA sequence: TGTGCCAGCAGCCGAACTAGCGGGAACTCCTACGAGCAGTACTTC.

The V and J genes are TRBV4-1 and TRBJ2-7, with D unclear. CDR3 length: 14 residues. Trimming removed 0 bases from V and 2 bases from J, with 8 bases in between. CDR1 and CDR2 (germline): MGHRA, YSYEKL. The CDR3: CASSQDYRTYEQYF. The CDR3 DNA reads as TGCGCCAGCAGCCAAGATTACAGAACCTACGAGCAGTACTTC.

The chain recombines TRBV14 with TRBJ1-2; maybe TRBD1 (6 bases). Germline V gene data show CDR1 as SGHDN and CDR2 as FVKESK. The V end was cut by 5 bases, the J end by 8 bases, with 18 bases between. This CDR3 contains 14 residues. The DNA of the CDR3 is TGTGCCAGCAGCGTTGGGACACGTTCGGGCGGCTACACCTTC. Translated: CASSVGTRSGGYTF.

CDR3 in DNA: TGTGCCAGCAGCGTAGTGGCTAGCGGGGGAGAGACCCAGTACTTC. This gives the protein CASSVVASGGETQYF. This chain joins TRBV9 and TRBJ2-5; 10 nucleotides match TRBD2. Germline CDR1 reads SGDLS; CDR2 reads YYNGEE. The length of the CDR3 is 15 residues. The J segment lost 4 bases and the V segment lost 0 bases, leaving 3 bases of the junction unmatched.

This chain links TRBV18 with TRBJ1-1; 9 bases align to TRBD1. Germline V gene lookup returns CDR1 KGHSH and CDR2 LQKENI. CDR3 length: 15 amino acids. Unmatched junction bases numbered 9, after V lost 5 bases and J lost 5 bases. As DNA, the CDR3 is TGTGCCAGCTCAACCTCACAGGGGGCTTATACTGAAGCTTTCTTT. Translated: CASSTSQGAYTEAFF.

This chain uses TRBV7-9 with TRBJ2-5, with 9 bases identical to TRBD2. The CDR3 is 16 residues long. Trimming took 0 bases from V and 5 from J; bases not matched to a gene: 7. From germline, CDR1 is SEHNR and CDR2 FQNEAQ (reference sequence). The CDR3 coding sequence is TGTGCCAGCAGCTTAGCGCTGGGACTAGCTTCGGAGACCCAGTACTTC. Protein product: CASSLALGLASETQYF.

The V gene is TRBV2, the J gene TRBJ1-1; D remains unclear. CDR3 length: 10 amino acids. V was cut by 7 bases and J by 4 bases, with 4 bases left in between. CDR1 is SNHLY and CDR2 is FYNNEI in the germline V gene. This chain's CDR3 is CASTGTEAFF. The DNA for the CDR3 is TGTGCCAGCACGGGCACTGAAGCTTTCTTT.

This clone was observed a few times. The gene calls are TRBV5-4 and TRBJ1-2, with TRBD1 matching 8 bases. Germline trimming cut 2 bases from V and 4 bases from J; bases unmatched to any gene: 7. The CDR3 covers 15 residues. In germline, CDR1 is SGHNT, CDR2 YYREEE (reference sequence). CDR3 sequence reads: CASSFQGAQVYGYTF. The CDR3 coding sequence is TGTGCCAGCAGCTTTCAGGGGGCGCAGGTCTATGGCTACACCTTC.

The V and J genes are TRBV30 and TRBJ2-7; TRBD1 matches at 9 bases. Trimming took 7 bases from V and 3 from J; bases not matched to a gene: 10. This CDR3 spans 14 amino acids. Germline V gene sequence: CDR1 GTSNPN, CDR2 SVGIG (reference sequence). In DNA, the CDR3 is TGTGCCTTAAAGGCAGGGACAGGGCTCTACGAGCAGTACTTC. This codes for CALKAGTGLYEQYF.

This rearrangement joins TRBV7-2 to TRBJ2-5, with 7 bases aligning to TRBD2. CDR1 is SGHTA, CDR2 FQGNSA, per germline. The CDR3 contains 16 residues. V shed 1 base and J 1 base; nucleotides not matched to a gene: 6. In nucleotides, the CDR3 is TGTGCCAGCAGCTTAGTGGGGGGAGGGGTCCAAGAGACCCAGTACTTC. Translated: CASSLVGGGVQETQYF.

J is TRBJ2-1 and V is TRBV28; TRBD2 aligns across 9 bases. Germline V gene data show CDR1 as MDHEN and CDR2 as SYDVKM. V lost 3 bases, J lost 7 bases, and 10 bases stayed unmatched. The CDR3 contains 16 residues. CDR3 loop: CASSLMGLALANEQFF. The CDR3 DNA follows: TGTGCCAGCAGTTTGATGGGACTAGCCCTCGCAAATGAGCAGTTCTTC.

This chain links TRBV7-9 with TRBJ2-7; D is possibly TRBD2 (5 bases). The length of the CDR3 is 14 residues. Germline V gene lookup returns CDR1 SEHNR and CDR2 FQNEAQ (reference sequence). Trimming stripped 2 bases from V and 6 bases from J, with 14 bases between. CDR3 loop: CASSLRELAGEQYF. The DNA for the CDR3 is TGTGCCAGCAGCTTAAGGGAACTGGCGGGCGAGCAGTACTTC.

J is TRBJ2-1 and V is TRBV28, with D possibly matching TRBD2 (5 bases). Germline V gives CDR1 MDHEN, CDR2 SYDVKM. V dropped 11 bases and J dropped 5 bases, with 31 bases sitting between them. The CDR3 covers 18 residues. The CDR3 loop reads CASRNSEGLRTPHNEQFF. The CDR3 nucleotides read TGTGCCTCCCGAAACTCAGAGGGTCTTCGGACCCCACACAATGAGCAGTTCTTC.

The CDR3 sequence: CSVARDSVETQYF. The CDR3 nucleotides are TGCAGCGTAGCTCGGGATAGCGTGGAGACCCAGTACTTC. The rearrangement joins TRBV29-1 to TRBJ2-5; D perhaps matches TRBD2 (5 bases). The CDR3 loop spans 13 amino acids. Germline V gives CDR1 SQVTM, CDR2 ANQGSEA. The V end lost 6 bases, the J end lost 5 bases, and 16 bases lay between the germline ends.

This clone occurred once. The CDR3 loop reads CSAPPVETQYF. The CDR3 nucleotides are TGCAGTGCTCCTCCCGTGGAGACCCAGTACTTC. V usage is TRBV20-1 and J usage is TRBJ2-5; D unclear. Germline V lookup: CDR1 DFQATT, CDR2 SNEGSKA (reference sequence). This CDR3 has 11 residues. V was cut by 5 bases and J by 5 bases, with 9 bases left in between.

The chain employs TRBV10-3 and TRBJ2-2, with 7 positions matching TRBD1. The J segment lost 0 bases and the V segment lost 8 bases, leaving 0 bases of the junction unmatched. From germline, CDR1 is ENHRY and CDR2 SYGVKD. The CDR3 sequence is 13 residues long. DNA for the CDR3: TGTGCCATCGGGACAGCGAACACCGGGGAGCTGTTTTTT. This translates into CAIGTANTGELFF.

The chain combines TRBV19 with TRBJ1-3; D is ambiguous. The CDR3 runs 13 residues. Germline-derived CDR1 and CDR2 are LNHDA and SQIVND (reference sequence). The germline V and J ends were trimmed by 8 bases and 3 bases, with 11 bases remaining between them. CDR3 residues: CASRIGGGNTIYF. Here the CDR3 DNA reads TGTGCCAGTCGAATAGGCGGTGGAAACACCATATATTTT. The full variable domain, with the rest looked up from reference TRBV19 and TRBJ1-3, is DGGITQSPKYLFRKEGQNVTLSCEQNLNHDAMYWYRQDPGQGLRLIYYSQIVNDFQKGDIAEGYSVSREKKESFPLTVTSAQKNPTAFYLCASRIGGGNTIYFGEGSWLTVV.

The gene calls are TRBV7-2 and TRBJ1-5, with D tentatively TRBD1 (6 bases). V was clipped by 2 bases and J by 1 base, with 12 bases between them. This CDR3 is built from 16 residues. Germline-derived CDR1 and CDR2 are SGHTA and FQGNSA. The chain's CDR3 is CASSLLGGLSNQPQHF. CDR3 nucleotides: TGTGCCAGCAGCTTACTAGGGGGTTTGAGCAATCAGCCCCAGCATTTT.

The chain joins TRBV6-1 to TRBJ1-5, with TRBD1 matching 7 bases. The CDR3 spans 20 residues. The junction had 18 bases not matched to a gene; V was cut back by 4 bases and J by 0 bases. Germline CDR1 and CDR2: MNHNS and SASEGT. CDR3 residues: CASSAPVTGTASNSNQPQHF. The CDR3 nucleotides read TGTGCCAGCAGTGCGCCGGTGACCGGGACAGCTTCTAATAGCAATCAGCCCCAGCATTTT.

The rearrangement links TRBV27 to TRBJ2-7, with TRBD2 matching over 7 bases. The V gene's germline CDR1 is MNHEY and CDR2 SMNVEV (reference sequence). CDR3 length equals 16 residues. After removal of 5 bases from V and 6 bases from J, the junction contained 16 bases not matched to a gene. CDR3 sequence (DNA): TGTGCCAGCAGTCCCCTGGCGGGAGTGACCTTCGGCGAGCAGTACTTC. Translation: CASSPLAGVTFGEQYF.

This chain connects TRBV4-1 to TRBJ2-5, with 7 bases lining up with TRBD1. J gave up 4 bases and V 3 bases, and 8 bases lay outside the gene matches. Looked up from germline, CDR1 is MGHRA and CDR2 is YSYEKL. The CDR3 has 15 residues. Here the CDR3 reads CASSHPDRRGETQYF. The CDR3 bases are TGCGCCAGCAGCCACCCGGACAGGAGAGGAGAGACCCAGTACTTC.

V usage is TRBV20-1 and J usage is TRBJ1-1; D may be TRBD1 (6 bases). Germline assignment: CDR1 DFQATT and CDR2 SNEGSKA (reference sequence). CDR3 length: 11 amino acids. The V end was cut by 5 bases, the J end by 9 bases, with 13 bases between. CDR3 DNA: TGCAGTGCTCCCGGGCAGGGGAAAGCTTTCTTT. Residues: CSAPGQGKAFF.

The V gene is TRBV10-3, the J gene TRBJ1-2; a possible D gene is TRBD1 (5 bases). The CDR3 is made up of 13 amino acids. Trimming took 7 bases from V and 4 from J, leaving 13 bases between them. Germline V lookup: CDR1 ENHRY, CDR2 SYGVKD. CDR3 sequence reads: CAITADRAYGYTF. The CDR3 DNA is TGTGCCATCACCGCCGACAGAGCCTATGGCTACACCTTC.

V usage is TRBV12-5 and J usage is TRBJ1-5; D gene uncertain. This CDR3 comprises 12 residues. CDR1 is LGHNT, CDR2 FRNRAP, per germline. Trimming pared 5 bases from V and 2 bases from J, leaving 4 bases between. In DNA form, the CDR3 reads TGTGCTAGTGGTCCGGGCAATCAGCCCCAGCATTTT. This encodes CASGPGNQPQHF.

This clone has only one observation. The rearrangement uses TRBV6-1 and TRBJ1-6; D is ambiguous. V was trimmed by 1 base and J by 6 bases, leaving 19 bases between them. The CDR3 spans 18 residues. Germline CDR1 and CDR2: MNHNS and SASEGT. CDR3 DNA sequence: TGTGCCAGCAGTGAAGATTCGTACAGACAACAACTTAATTCACCCCTCCACTTT. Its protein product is CASSEDSYRQQLNSPLHF.

The CDR3, as DNA: TGTGCCAGCAGTCAACCGGGACTGTCTGAAAAACTGTTTTTT. It translates to CASSQPGLSEKLFF. The chain employs TRBV27 and TRBJ1-4; the D gene is possibly TRBD1 (5 bases). V gave up 5 bases and J gave up 7 bases, with 14 bases separating them. Per germline, CDR1 MNHEY and CDR2 SMNVEV (reference sequence). There are 14 residues in the CDR3.

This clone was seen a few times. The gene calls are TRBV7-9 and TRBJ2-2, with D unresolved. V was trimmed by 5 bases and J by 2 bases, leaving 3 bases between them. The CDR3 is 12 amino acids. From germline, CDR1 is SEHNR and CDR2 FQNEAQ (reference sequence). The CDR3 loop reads CASSLNTGELFF. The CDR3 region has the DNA TGTGCCAGCAGCCTAAACACCGGGGAGCTGTTTTTT.

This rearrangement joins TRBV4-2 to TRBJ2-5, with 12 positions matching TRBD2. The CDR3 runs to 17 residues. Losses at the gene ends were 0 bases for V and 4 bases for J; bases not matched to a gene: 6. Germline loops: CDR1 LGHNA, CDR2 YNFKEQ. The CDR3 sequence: CASSQDSLAGGLETQYF. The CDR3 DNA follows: TGTGCCAGCAGCCAAGATTCACTAGCGGGAGGTTTAGAGACCCAGTACTTC.

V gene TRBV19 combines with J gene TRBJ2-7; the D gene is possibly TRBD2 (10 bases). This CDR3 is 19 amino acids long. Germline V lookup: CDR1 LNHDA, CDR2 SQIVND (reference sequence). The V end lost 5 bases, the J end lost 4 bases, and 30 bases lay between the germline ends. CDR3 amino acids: CASSHSGTGTLAGHYEQYF. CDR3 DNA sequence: TGTGCCAGTAGTCACTCCGGGACAGGGACACTAGCGGGACATTACGAGCAGTACTTC.